The subject of this entry is one T cell receptor (beta chain). Its target is not known. This sample is drawn from a study of siplizumab effects on memory and regulatory T cells. Assay: immunoSEQ multiplex PCR; the TCRdb copy retains only in-frame clones and omits some. In the table there are around 95,000 clones, more than 85% of which are singletons. Germline loops: CDR1 ENHRY, CDR2 SYGVKD. The CDR3 sequence is 12 residues long. Between the trimmed V and J ends, which lost 10 bases and 4 bases, there was a span of 10 bases. Findings and limits, study-wide: Proliferating siplizumab-cultured Tregs lacked confirmed suppressive function. Siplizumab brought about a significant reduction in alloreactive sequences traceable to unstimulated CD4+ memory cells. Naive T cells apparently outstripped memory cells in diversity and seemed major alloresponse contributors. Where siplizumab was present, mappable alloreactive CD4+ clones averaged around 69% Treg-derived, compared with approximately 29% in controls.

The clonotype originates from a human donor in good health. The V gene is TRBV10-3, the J gene TRBJ1-4; D may be TRBD1 (5 bases). The sequencing input was CD4+ T cells sorted from blood. Written as DNA, the CDR3 is TGTGCCACAGGGATTGGTAATGAAAAACTGTTTTTT. This codes for CATGIGNEKLFF.